Listed here are 2 T cell receptor beta chains from one sample, sequenced in a study of cytomegalovirus exposure and HLA in healthy donors. PCR primers comprised 60 Vbeta and 13 Jbeta primers. Clones were read by immunoSEQ multiplex PCR, and TCRdb kept only the in-frame ones, dropping some. The table includes 95,000 to 110,000 clones, roughly 80% detected once. The sequencing sample was made of PBMCs. The receptors originated from a man younger than 45 in good health and CMV-seronegative.

V and J are TRBV10-3 and TRBJ2-1; 11 bases fit TRBD2. In germline, CDR1 is ENHRY, CDR2 SYGVKD. The V segment lost 7 bases and the J segment 0 bases; nucleotides outside the gene matches: 5. The CDR3 loop spans 16 amino acids. CDR3 amino acids: CAIKGTSGSSYNEQFF. As DNA, the CDR3 is TGTGCCATCAAAGGGACTAGCGGAAGCTCCTACAATGAGCAGTTCTTC.

This rearrangement joins TRBV28 to TRBJ2-1, with 8 bases that match TRBD2. In germline, CDR1 is MDHEN, CDR2 SYDVKM. The CDR3 consists of 15 residues. J gave up 5 bases and V 6 bases, and 9 bases lay outside the gene matches. The CDR3 loop is CASSLRLAKDNEQFF. The DNA for the CDR3 is TGTGCCAGCAGCCTGAGACTAGCGAAGGACAATGAGCAGTTCTTC.